The T cell receptor beta chain described here comes from a study of blood T cell repertoires in COVID-19. Study-wide context: Sites across the United States, Italy and Spain contributed samples from acute and convalescent COVID-19. T cells, B-cell-depleted T cells, or PBMCs provided the cDNA or gDNA that served as material.

Cohort allocation depended upon clinical history that participants reported. All recovered Cohort 3 donors got two negative PCRs, got clearance, or saw symptom resolution. Generated by immunoSEQ multiplex PCR, the TCRdb table keeps only in-frame clones and is missing some. The data show fewer than 200,000 clones, with approximately 82% seen just once and 4.4% held by the top ten. Germline CDR1 is SGDLS and CDR2 is YYNGEE. V was cut by 5 bases and J by 3 bases, with 9 bases left in between. There are 12 residues in the CDR3. Material for sequencing was PBMCs or T cells enriched from blood (not recorded which). V gene TRBV9 combines with J gene TRBJ2-7; unclear D gene. The receptor's source is a woman in her forties or fifties who had recovered from COVID-19. Here the CDR3 reads CASSFPCYEQYV. The CDR3 bases are TGTGCCAGCAGTTTTCCGTGCTACGAGCAGTACGTC.